This entry concerns a single TCR beta chain. Antigen unknown. These data belong to a study of cytomegalovirus exposure and HLA in healthy donors. About the study: The use of the same platform for the 95 to 150 validation repertoires and the 550 to 700 first-cohort repertoires was reported by a later analysis. Study-wide results and limits: Most sequenced TCRs were rare (though some public TCRs occurred in many donors). Three chains linked to CMV were shown in vitro to be specific for CMV antigens. Researchers counted roughly 150 TCR beta chains as cytomegalovirus-associated.

Germline V gives CDR1 LNHNV, CDR2 YYDKDF (reference sequence). V lost 0 bases and J lost 13, with 16 bases in between. The CDR3 contains 15 residues. The method was immunoSEQ multiplex PCR; TCRdb's version includes in-frame clones alone and lacks a portion of them. The sample contains approximately 120,000 clones, over 90% of which appear only once. Sequenced material: PBMCs. The sequence was collected from a woman between 18 and 29 years old in good health and CMV-seronegative. The gene calls are TRBV15 and TRBJ1-6, with unresolved D. The CDR3 loop is CATSRDRSGGGPLHF. The CDR3 DNA is TGTGCCACCAGCAGAGATAGGTCCGGCGGAGGTCCCCTCCACTTT.